This TCR beta chain was recorded in a study of blood T cell repertoires in COVID-19. Background on the study: Samples came from the United States, Italy and Spain, spanning acute and convalescent COVID-19. PBMCs, B-cell-depleted T cells, or T cells were the source of the cDNA or gDNA that made up the material.

In the original processing: Reference gene primer amplification gave nucleated cell count estimates. The assay was immunoSEQ multiplex PCR, and TCRdb's table has in-frame clones only and misses some. V, J and clone size reflect that table, while D and trimming were determined from the DNA. The sample contains 250,000 to 350,000 clones, approximately 86% of which appear only once. Looked up from germline, CDR1 is GTSNPN and CDR2 is SVGIG (reference sequence). This CDR3 contains 11 residues. Trimming left V 5 bases short and J 8 bases short, with 12 bases between. J is TRBJ1-2 and V is TRBV30; D remains ambiguous. Sequencing was performed on peripheral blood. The clonotype originates from a woman aged 25 to 39 who had recovered from COVID-19. For the CDR3, the DNA is TGTGCCTGGGGCTTTGGAGAGGGCTACACCTTC. Protein: CAWGFGEGYTF.